A single sample gave rise to the 8 T cell receptor beta chains below, sequenced in a study of T cell responses to AZD1222 COVID-19 vaccine. Repertoires were generated with immunoSEQ multiplex PCR, while TCRdb's copy carries only in-frame clones and drops some. The data contain around 140,000 clones, about nine tenths of them seen just once; the ten biggest clones take up around 1.7%. This sample comprised peripheral blood, obtained on day 0 of AZD1222 vaccination. All receptors derive from an adult in good health.

The chain combines TRBV15 with TRBJ1-2; D gene unclear. Germline CDR1 reads LNHNV; CDR2 reads YYDKDF (reference sequence). Trimming took 4 bases from V and 7 from J, leaving 7 bases between them. CDR3 length equals 11 residues. CDR3 DNA sequence: TGTGCCACCAGCAATGGTCCTGGCTACACCTTC. Translation gives CATSNGPGYTF.

This chain links TRBV7-9 with TRBJ2-7; possibly TRBD1 or TRBD2 for D (5 bases each). CDR1 is SEHNR, CDR2 FQNEAQ, per germline (reference sequence). V lost 4 bases and J 2 bases, leaving 15 bases between the germline ends. This CDR3 contains 15 residues. For the CDR3, the DNA is TGTGCCAGCAGCTCGACCCGGGACCCCGCCTACGAGCAGTACTTC. Translated, it gives CASSSTRDPAYEQYF.

V is TRBV30 and J is TRBJ1-3; D is possibly TRBD1 (5 bases). Germline loops: CDR1 GTSNPN, CDR2 SVGIG (reference sequence). The CDR3 contains 16 residues. Trimming stripped 0 bases from V and 4 bases from J, with 16 bases between. The CDR3 protein is CAWSVSFRAPGNTIYF. Here the CDR3 DNA reads TGTGCCTGGAGTGTATCCTTCAGGGCTCCCGGAAACACCATATATTTT.

The chain combines TRBV9 with TRBJ2-5; D is tentatively TRBD1 or TRBD2 (7 bases each). The CDR3 runs 15 residues. From germline, CDR1 is SGDLS and CDR2 YYNGEE. Trimming left V 0 bases short and J 5 bases short, with 14 bases between. CDR3 bases: TGTGCCAGCAGCGTAGCAGGGGGGGGCTGGGAGACCCAGTACTTC. This gives the protein CASSVAGGGWETQYF.

This chain uses TRBV7-2 with TRBJ2-1; a weak D match, TRBD2 (7 bases). Germline assignment: CDR1 SGHTA and CDR2 FQGNSA. V was clipped by 5 bases and J by 3 bases, with 20 bases between them. The CDR3 has 17 residues. The CDR3 protein is CASSPRIGEGGYNEQFF. The CDR3 DNA reads as TGTGCCAGCAGCCCCAGGATAGGGGAGGGGGGCTACAATGAGCAGTTCTTC.

This chain connects TRBV2 to TRBJ2-1; D may be TRBD2 (7 bases). CDR3 length equals 15 residues. Between the trimmed V and J ends, which lost 3 bases and 4 bases, there was a span of 13 bases. CDR1 is SNHLY and CDR2 is FYNNEI in the germline V gene. CDR3 DNA: TGTGCCAGCAGTGACAGGGGACTATCGTACAATGAGCAGTTCTTC. Encoded protein: CASSDRGLSYNEQFF.

The V and J genes are TRBV7-3 and TRBJ1-1; 11 nucleotides match TRBD1. This CDR3 contains 15 residues. Germline assignment: CDR1 SGHTA and CDR2 FQGTGA. J lost 4 bases, V lost 5 bases, and 6 bases had no gene match. CDR3 region: CASSASGTGGTEAFF. In nucleotides, the CDR3 is TGTGCCAGCAGCGCCTCGGGGACAGGGGGCACTGAAGCTTTCTTT.

The chain has TRBV19 and TRBJ2-2; 7 bases line up with TRBD1. Losses at the gene ends were 7 bases for V and 1 base for J; bases not matched to a gene: 12. The CDR3 is 17 amino acids. Germline lookup yields CDR1 LNHDA and CDR2 SQIVND (reference sequence). Here the CDR3 DNA reads TGTGCCAGTACCCCGACAGGGATGAGAGGGAACACCGGGGAGCTGTTTTTT. Its protein product is CASTPTGMRGNTGELFF.